Presented here are 23 T cell receptor beta chains from one specimen sequenced in a study of CD8 T cells in ankylosing spondylitis. One entry per CDR3 protein results from TCRdb running MiXCR on the 5' RACE reads. The sample lists about 220,000 distinct CDR3 sequences; 10% were seen once. Sequenced input: blood, either unsorted or a sorted T cell fraction (not recorded which). The receptors derive from a male donor with ankylosing spondylitis or in good health (not recorded which).

This clonotype turned up a few times. The V and J genes are TRBV5-1 and TRBJ2-7; TRBD1 agrees at 9 bases. J lost 5 bases, V lost 0 bases, and 6 bases had no gene match. Germline V gene sequence: CDR1 SGHRS, CDR2 YFSETQ. The CDR3 loop spans 15 amino acids. The CDR3 region is CASSLAHGQGNEQYF. The CDR3 DNA follows: TGCGCCAGCAGCTTGGCCCACGGACAGGGGAACGAGCAGTACTTC.

The CDR3 sequence: CASSFTQLAGYNEQFF. The DNA of the CDR3 is TGTGCCAGCAGCTTCACCCAACTAGCGGGGTACAATGAGCAGTTCTTC. This chain connects TRBV11-2 to TRBJ2-1; 10 nucleotides align to TRBD2. V gave up 3 bases and J gave up 4 bases; unmatched junction bases: 6. Germline CDR1 and CDR2: SGHAT and FQNNGV. This CDR3 has 16 residues.

The chain links TRBV7-2 to TRBJ2-1, with 7 bases matching TRBD2. Germline V gene sequence: CDR1 SGHTA, CDR2 FQGNSA. V shed 6 bases, J shed 3 bases, and the junction held 5 bases outside the gene matches. There are 14 residues in the CDR3. The CDR3 here is CASSLAVVYNEQFF. CDR3 DNA: TGTGCCAGCAGTCTAGCGGTCGTCTACAATGAGCAGTTCTTC.

With respect to this clonotype: This sequence may be a read error, since a much larger clone differs from it by one base. This rearrangement joins TRBV5-5 to TRBJ1-2; D is unclear. In germline, CDR1 is SGHKS, CDR2 YYEKEE (reference sequence). V shed 0 bases and J shed 12 bases, with 15 bases lying between them. The CDR3 loop spans 13 amino acids. CDR3: CASSLGQAGGDTF. The CDR3 DNA reads as TGTGCCAGCAGCTTGGGGCAGGCAGGAGGCGACACCTTC.

This clonotype was observed at least ten times. The chain couples TRBV5-1 to TRBJ1-1, with unresolved D. Germline V gene lookup returns CDR1 SGHRS and CDR2 YFSETQ. The CDR3 consists of 11 residues. Trimming took off 5 bases at V and 1 base at J, with 3 bases between the two ends. This CDR3 is CASRENTEAFF. In nucleotides, the CDR3 is TGCGCCAGCAGGGAGAACACTGAAGCTTTCTTT.

This clonotype was observed many times. The chain uses TRBV7-8 and TRBJ1-1; no reliable D call. The CDR3 is 13 amino acids. V was trimmed by 6 bases and J by 1 base, leaving 9 bases between them. In germline, CDR1 is SGHVS, CDR2 FQNEAQ. CDR3 sequence reads: CASRQKTNTEAFF. CDR3 coding DNA: TGTGCCAGCAGACAAAAAACGAACACTGAAGCTTTCTTT.

The chain combines TRBV6-1 with TRBJ2-1, with 7 positions matching TRBD2. The germline gives CDR1 MNHNS, CDR2 SASEGT. V lost 6 bases and J lost 8; bases outside the gene matches: 10. This CDR3 contains 14 residues. In DNA, the CDR3 is TGTGCCAGCAGCCTAGGACTAGTGGGAGATGAGCAGTTCTTC. Translation gives CASSLGLVGDEQFF.

This clonotype was seen a handful of times. The chain combines TRBV2 with TRBJ2-1; D is possibly TRBD1 (6 bases). Trimming took off 6 bases at V and 4 bases at J, with 13 bases between the two ends. This CDR3 has 14 amino acids. Germline CDR1 is SNHLY and CDR2 is FYNNEI. CDR3 in amino acids: CASRPRTAYNEQFF. In DNA form, the CDR3 reads TGTGCCAGCAGGCCTCGGACAGCGTACAATGAGCAGTTCTTC. Combining the CDR3 with reference TRBV2 and TRBJ2-1 gives the whole variable domain EPEVTQTPSHQVTQMGQEVILRCVPISNHLYFYWYRQILGQKVEFLVSFYNNEISEKSEIFDDQFSVERPDGSNFTLKIRSTKLEDSAMYFCASRPRTAYNEQFFGPGTRLTVL.

This clonotype has only a few counts. The chain combines TRBV19 with TRBJ1-5, with D tentatively TRBD1 (6 bases). V lost 4 bases and J lost 7, with 17 bases in between. Germline V CDR1 and CDR2: LNHDA, SQIVND (reference sequence). The CDR3 length is 15 residues. CDR3 sequence: CASSTKGTLDQPQHF. CDR3 nucleotide sequence: TGTGCCAGTAGTACGAAAGGGACATTGGACCAGCCCCAGCATTTT. Combining the CDR3 with reference TRBV19 and TRBJ1-5 gives the whole variable domain DGGITQSPKYLFRKEGQNVTLSCEQNLNHDAMYWYRQDPGQGLRLIYYSQIVNDFQKGDIAEGYSVSREKKESFPLTVTSAQKNPTAFYLCASSTKGTLDQPQHFGDGTRLSIL.

This clonotype was recorded many times. The V call is TRBV7-6, the J call TRBJ2-7; D not resolved. There are 13 residues in the CDR3. In germline, CDR1 is SGHVS, CDR2 FNYEAQ. Trimming cost V 3 bases and J 2 bases, with 8 bases left between them. CDR3 sequence (DNA): TGTGCCAGCAGCTTGGCGGAAACCTACGAGCAGTACTTC. Translation gives CASSLAETYEQYF.

The J gene is TRBJ2-2, the V gene TRBV9; 14 bases are a match to TRBD2. The CDR3 length is 15 residues. Germline CDR1 is SGDLS and CDR2 is YYNGEE. V dropped 3 bases and J dropped 7; count of bases not matched to a gene: 2. This chain's CDR3 is CASSAGLAGVGELFF. Here the CDR3 DNA reads TGTGCCAGCAGCGCGGGACTAGCGGGGGTCGGGGAGCTGTTTTTT.

A word on this clonotype: It may be a read error: a sequence one base away is much more abundant. The chain uses TRBV12-3 or TRBV12-4 and TRBJ2-7, with D perhaps matching TRBD2 (5 bases). The CDR3 loop spans 13 amino acids. Trimming cost V 4 bases and J 4 bases, with 11 bases left between them. DNA of the CDR3: TGTGCCAGCAGTTCAGCGGTCCGGTACGAGCAGTACTTC. This sequence encodes CASSSAVRYEQYF.

CDR3 amino acids: CSARDGTGENIQYF. CDR3 in DNA: TGCAGTGCTAGAGACGGGACAGGGGAAAACATTCAGTACTTC. The chain recombines TRBV20-1 with TRBJ2-4; 10 bases agree with TRBD1. The ends lost 0 bases at V and 5 bases at J; junction bases unmatched: 1. Germline CDR1 reads DFQATT; CDR2 reads SNEGSKA (reference sequence). The CDR3 spans 14 residues.

This clonotype has more than one count but fewer than ten. The gene calls are TRBV2 and TRBJ2-3; D is perhaps TRBD2 (7 bases). CDR3 length: 16 amino acids. CDR1 and CDR2 (germline): SNHLY, FYNNEI. V was clipped by 6 bases and J by 0 bases, with 16 bases between them. CDR3 sequence (DNA): TGTGCCAGCAGGGACCCGGGGGGCCTTAGCACAGATACGCAGTATTTT. It translates to CASRDPGGLSTDTQYF.

This clonotype showed up just a few times. The chain links TRBV9 to TRBJ2-7; 9 nucleotides agree with TRBD1. After removal of 3 bases from V and 5 bases from J, the junction contained 6 bases not matched to a gene. The length of the CDR3 is 14 residues. Germline CDR1 reads SGDLS; CDR2 reads YYNGEE. CDR3 sequence reads: CASSAGTGLHEQYF. The CDR3 region has the DNA TGTGCCAGCAGCGCCGGGACAGGGTTACACGAGCAGTACTTC. Variable domain in full (rest from reference TRBV9 and TRBJ2-7): DSGVTQTPKHLITATGQRVTLRCSPRSGDLSVYWYQQSLDQGLQFLIQYYNGEERAKGNILERFSAQQFPDLHSELNLSSLELGDSALYFCASSAGTGLHEQYFGPGTRLTVT.

On this clonotype itself: A much larger clone lies one base from this, so it may be a read error. J is TRBJ1-1 and V is TRBV20-1; 8 positions agree with TRBD1. This CDR3 is built from 15 residues. CDR1 and CDR2 from the germline V gene are DFQATT and SNEGSKA (reference sequence). The CDR3 loop reads CCVDPHQPRQGEAFF. Here the CDR3 DNA reads TGCTGTGTCGATCCCCATCAGCCTCGACAGGGGGAAGCTTTCTTT.

As to this clonotype: Germline is not matched at one junction end, which may reflect a read error. This chain links TRBV5-1 with TRBJ1-1; D not resolved. Looked up from germline, CDR1 is SGHRS and CDR2 is YFSETQ. The CDR3 spans 14 residues. CDR3 in amino acids: CASSPDEGAGRALF. CDR3 bases: TGCGCCAGCAGCCCTGACGAAGGTGCCGGGAGAGCTTTGTTT.

This clonotype has a count of ten or more. The chain combines TRBV5-1 with TRBJ2-1; 11 bases line up with TRBD2. CDR1 and CDR2 (germline): SGHRS, YFSETQ. Losses at the gene ends were 4 bases for V and 9 bases for J; bases not matched to a gene: 9. The CDR3 is 15 residues long. CDR3 residues: CASSISGGASFEQFF. The CDR3 DNA reads TGCGCCAGCAGCATTAGCGGGGGGGCCTCTTTTGAGCAGTTCTTC.

There are many counts of this clonotype. V is TRBV6-6 and J is TRBJ1-1, with 7 bases fitting TRBD1. The junction had 5 bases not matched to a gene; V was cut back by 6 bases and J by 7 bases. This CDR3 is built from 12 residues. From germline, CDR1 is MNHNY and CDR2 SVGAGI (reference sequence). The CDR3 sequence is CASRQGEIEAFF. The CDR3 nucleotides are TGTGCCAGCAGGCAGGGGGAGATTGAAGCTTTCTTT.

At least ten counts were recorded for this clonotype. The V gene is TRBV7-2, the J gene TRBJ2-4; 10 nucleotides line up with TRBD2. Losses at the gene ends were 2 bases for V and 8 bases for J; bases not matched to a gene: 0. Per the germline V gene, CDR1 is SGHTA and CDR2 is FQGNSA. The length of the CDR3 is 13 residues. The CDR3 loop is CASSLSGGDIQYF. CDR3 sequence (DNA): TGTGCCAGCAGCTTAAGCGGGGGGGACATTCAGTACTTC.

The chain recombines TRBV28 with TRBJ1-2, with D possibly being TRBD1 (5 bases). This CDR3 has 14 residues. Trimming removed 3 bases at V and 7 bases at J, with 15 bases between. Germline CDR1 is MDHEN and CDR2 is SYDVKM. CDR3 coding DNA: TGTGCCAGCAGTTTTTCCCTCGGGGGATCTGGCTACACCTTC. This codes for CASSFSLGGSGYTF.

This clonotype was detected a few times. The J gene is TRBJ2-5, the V gene TRBV27; D ambiguous. The CDR3 has 12 amino acids. The V gene lost 11 bases and the J gene lost 4 bases, with 14 bases spanning the gap. From germline, CDR1 is MNHEY and CDR2 SMNVEV (reference sequence). CDR3: CAVGWVGETQYF. The CDR3 DNA sequence: TGTGCCGTCGGGTGGGTGGGAGAGACCCAGTACTTC.

For this clonotype: The junction departs from germline at one end; a sequencing error may be responsible. This rearrangement joins TRBV7-3 to TRBJ2-2, with a weak D call TRBD2 (5 bases). The CDR3 sequence is 15 residues long. The germline V gene has CDR1 SGHTA and CDR2 FQGTGA. The CDR3 DNA follows: TGTGCCAGCAGCCAACTCGTGTCATCCACCGGGGAGCCGTTTTTT. Amino acids: CASSQLVSSTGEPFF.